This record concerns one T cell receptor (beta chain) sequence. This clonotype was picked up a small number of times. What this receptor recognizes is not known. No base qualities exist here, and no much larger clone lies one base off it. The data originate from a study of CD8 T cells in ankylosing spondylitis (TCRdb year 2017). With respect to the entire study: The study profiled T cell receptor beta repertoires in healthy donors and ankylosing spondylitis patients to find disease-linked TCR variants. The whole study cohort included 108 healthy donors and about two dozen ankylosing spondylitis patients. Peripheral blood samples were taken, and synovial fluid was additionally collected from ankylosing spondylitis patients. Here is what the overall study found, with its caveats: Some of the motif variants had been reported before in the synovial fluid and blood of reactive arthritis patients, a finding that suggests common disease-initiation mechanisms. A TCR beta motif made up of seven or eight highly homologous amino acid variants appeared to be characteristic of blood from ankylosing spondylitis patients. The disease-linked clones were reported as significantly enriched in matched synovial fluid samples from ankylosing spondylitis patients. In peripheral blood, the disease-linked clones were found at relatively low frequencies and had a CD8+ phenotype.

Instrument used: Illumina HiSeq 2500. Quantitative 5'-RACE with molecular barcodes was the method used to prepare the TCR beta libraries. From the authors' description of their analysis: A new computational method based on a probabilistic model of VDJ rearrangement was used to identify disease-linked TCR variants. Using fastp at Q25 and MiXCR, TCRdb reprocessed the public reads and kept productive beta chains. Records with the same CDR3 protein are collapsed into one entry carrying the most frequent genes and DNA. TCRdb's processing, not the authors' own work, is the source of the V and J calls. Present in this sample are some 270,000 distinct CDR3 sequences, 15% to 20% of which were seen just once. The top ten clonotypes cover approximately 32% of the sample. Including the terminal cysteine and phenylalanine, the CDR3 comprises 17 residues. Just CDR3 DNA is preserved here, 51 bases in frame from base 1. For this chain, trimming is 5 bases at the V end and 6 bases at the J end, and the number of junction bases without a gene match is 15. The germline V gene (reference sequence) sets CDR1 to SEHNR and CDR2 to FQNEAQ.

The chain is encoded by TRBV7-9 joined to TRBJ2-1; 8 junctional bases match TRBD2. This receptor was taken from a male donor with ankylosing spondylitis or in good health (not recorded which). Sequenced material: blood, either unsorted or a sorted T cell fraction (not recorded which). The CDR3 reads as follows: CASSLPKIGTSGNEQFF. The nucleotides read TGTGCCAGCAGCCTACCGAAAATTGGGACTAGTGGCAATGAGCAGTTCTTC.